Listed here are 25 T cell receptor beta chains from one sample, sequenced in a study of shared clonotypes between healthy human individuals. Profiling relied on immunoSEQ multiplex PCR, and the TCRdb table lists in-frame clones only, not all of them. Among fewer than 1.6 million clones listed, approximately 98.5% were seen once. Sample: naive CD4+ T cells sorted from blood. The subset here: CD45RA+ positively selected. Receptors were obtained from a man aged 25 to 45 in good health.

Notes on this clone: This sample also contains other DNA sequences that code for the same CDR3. The CDR3 reads CASSATGSYEQYF. The CDR3 DNA is TGTGCCAGCAGCGCGACAGGTTCCTACGAGCAGTACTTC. J is TRBJ2-7 and V is TRBV9, with D possibly TRBD1 on 6 matching bases. CDR3 length: 13 amino acids. CDR1 SGDLS and CDR2 YYNGEE come from the germline V gene. Trimming pared 3 bases from V and 1 base from J, leaving 8 bases between. The full variable domain, its missing parts supplied by reference TRBV9 and TRBJ2-7, is DSGVTQTPKHLITATGQRVTLRCSPRSGDLSVYWYQQSLDQGLQFLIQYYNGEERAKGNILERFSAQQFPDLHSELNLSSLELGDSALYFCASSATGSYEQYFGPGTRLTVT.

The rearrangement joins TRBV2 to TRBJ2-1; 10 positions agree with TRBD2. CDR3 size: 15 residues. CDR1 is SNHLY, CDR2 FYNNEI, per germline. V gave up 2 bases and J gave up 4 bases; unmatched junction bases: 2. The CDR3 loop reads CASSELAGAYNEQFF. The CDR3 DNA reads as TGTGCCAGCAGTGAACTAGCGGGAGCGTACAATGAGCAGTTCTTC.

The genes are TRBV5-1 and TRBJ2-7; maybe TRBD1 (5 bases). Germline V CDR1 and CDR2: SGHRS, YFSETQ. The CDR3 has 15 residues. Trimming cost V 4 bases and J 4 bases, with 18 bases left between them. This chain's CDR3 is CASSLDTGPIYEQYF. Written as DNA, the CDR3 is TGCGCCAGCAGCCTGGACACCGGCCCAATTTACGAGCAGTACTTC. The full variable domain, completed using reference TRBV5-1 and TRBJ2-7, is KAGVTQTPRYLIKTRGQQVTLSCSPISGHRSVSWYQQTPGQGLQFLFEYFSETQRNKGNFPGRFSGRQFSNSRSEMNVSTLELGDSALYLCASSLDTGPIYEQYFGPGTRLTVT.

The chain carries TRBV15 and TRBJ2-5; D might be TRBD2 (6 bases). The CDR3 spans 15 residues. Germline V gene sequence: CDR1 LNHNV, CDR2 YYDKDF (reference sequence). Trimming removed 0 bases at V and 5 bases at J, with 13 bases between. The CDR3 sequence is CATSRDYGGIETQYF. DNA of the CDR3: TGTGCCACCAGCAGAGATTATGGGGGGATCGAGACCCAGTACTTC. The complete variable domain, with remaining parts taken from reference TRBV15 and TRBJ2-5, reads DAMVIQNPRYQVTQFGKPVTLSCSQTLNHNVMYWYQQKSSQAPKLLFHYYDKDFNNEADTPDNFQSRRPNTSFCFLDIRSPGLGDTAMYLCATSRDYGGIETQYFGPGTRLLVL.

CDR3: CASSQFGKGGKETQYF. The CDR3 DNA reads TGTGCCAGCAGCCAATTCGGAAAGGGGGGGAAAGAGACCCAGTACTTC. V and J are TRBV14 and TRBJ2-5; weak D call: TRBD2 (7 bases). Germline V gives CDR1 SGHDN, CDR2 FVKESK. V gave up 2 bases and J gave up 3 bases, with 16 bases separating them. The CDR3 has 16 residues.

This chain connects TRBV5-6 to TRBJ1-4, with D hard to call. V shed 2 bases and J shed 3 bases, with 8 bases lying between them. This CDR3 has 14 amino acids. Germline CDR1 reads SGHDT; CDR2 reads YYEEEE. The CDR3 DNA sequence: TGTGCCAGCAGCTTACGGAGGGCTAATGAAAAACTGTTTTTT. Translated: CASSLRRANEKLFF. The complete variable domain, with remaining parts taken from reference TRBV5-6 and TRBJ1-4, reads DAGVTQSPTHLIKTRGQQVTLRCSPKSGHDTVSWYQQALGQGPQFIFQYYEEEERQRGNFPDRFSGHQFPNYSSELNVNALLLGDSALYLCASSLRRANEKLFFGSGTQLSVL.

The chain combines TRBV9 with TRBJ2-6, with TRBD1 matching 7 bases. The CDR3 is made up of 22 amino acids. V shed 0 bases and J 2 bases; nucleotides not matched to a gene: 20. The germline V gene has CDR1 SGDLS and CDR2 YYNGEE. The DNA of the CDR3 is TGTGCCAGCAGCGTAGGAGTCAGAGTCGAGATAACAGGGGCCCCTGGGGCCAACGTCCTGACTTTC. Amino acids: CASSVGVRVEITGAPGANVLTF.

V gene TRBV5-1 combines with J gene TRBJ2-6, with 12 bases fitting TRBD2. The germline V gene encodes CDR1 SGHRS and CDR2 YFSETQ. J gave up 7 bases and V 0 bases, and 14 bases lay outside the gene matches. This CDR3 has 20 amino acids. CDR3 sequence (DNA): TGCGCCAGCAGCTTGGCGGGGGGACCCGTGGGACTAGCGGGTGCCAACGTCCTGACTTTC. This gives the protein CASSLAGGPVGLAGANVLTF.

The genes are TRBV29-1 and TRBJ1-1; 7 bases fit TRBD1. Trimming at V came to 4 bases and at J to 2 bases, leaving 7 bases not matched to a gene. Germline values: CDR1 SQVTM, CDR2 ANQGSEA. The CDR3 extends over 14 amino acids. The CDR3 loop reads CSVARGQDNTEAFF. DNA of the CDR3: TGCAGCGTTGCTCGTGGACAGGATAACACTGAAGCTTTCTTT.

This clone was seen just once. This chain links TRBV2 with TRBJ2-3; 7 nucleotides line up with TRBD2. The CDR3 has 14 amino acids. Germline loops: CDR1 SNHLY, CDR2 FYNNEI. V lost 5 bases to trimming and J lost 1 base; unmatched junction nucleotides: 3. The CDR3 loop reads CASSMSGGTDTQYF. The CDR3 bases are TGTGCCAGCAGTATGAGCGGGGGCACAGATACGCAGTATTTT.

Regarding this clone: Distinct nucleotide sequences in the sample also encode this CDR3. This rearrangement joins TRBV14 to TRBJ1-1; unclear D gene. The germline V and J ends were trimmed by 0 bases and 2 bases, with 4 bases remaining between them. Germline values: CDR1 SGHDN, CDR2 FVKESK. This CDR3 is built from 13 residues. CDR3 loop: CASSQDLNTEAFF. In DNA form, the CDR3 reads TGTGCCAGCAGCCAAGATCTAAACACTGAAGCTTTCTTT.

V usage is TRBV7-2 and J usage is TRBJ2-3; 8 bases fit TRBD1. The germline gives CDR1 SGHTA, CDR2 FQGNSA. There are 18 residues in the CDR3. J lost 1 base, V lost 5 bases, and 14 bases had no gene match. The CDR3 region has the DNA TGTGCCAGCAGCCATGGACAGGGAGGCCAACTCGGCACAGATACGCAGTATTTT. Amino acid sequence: CASSHGQGGQLGTDTQYF.

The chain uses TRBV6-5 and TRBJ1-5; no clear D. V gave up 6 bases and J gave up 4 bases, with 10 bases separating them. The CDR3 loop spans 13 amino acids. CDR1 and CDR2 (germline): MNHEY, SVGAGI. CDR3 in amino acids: CASSHGVNQPQHF. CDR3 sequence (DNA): TGTGCCAGCAGCCACGGGGTGAATCAGCCCCAGCATTTT.

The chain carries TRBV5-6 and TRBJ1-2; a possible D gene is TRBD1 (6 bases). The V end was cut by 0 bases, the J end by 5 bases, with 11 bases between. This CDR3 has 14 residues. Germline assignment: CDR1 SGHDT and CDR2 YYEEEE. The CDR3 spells CASSLVTGPYGYTF. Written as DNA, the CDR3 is TGTGCCAGCAGCTTGGTGACAGGACCTTATGGCTACACCTTC.

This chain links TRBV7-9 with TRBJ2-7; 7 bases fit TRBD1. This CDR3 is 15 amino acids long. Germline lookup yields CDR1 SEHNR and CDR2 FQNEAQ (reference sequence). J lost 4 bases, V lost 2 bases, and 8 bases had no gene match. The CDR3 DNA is TGTGCCAGCAGCTTACTGGGGACAGTTTCTTACGAGCAGTACTTC. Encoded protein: CASSLLGTVSYEQYF.

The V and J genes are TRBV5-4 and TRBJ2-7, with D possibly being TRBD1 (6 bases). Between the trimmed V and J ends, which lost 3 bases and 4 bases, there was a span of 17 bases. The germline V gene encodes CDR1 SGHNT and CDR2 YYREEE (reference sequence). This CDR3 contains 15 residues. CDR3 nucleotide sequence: TGTGCCAGCAGCTCCGGACAGCCCGATTTGTACGAGCAGTACTTC. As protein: CASSSGQPDLYEQYF.

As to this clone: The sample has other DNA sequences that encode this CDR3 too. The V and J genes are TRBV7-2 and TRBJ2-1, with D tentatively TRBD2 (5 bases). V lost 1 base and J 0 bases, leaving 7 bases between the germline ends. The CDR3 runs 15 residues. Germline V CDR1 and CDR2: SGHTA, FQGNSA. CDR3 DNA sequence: TGTGCCAGCAGCTTAGTGGGGAGCTCCTACAATGAGCAGTTCTTC. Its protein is CASSLVGSSYNEQFF.

The CDR3 protein is CASSRTSGSVGNEQFF. The CDR3 DNA sequence: TGCGCCAGCAGCAGGACCAGCGGGAGTGTAGGCAATGAGCAGTTCTTC. V usage is TRBV5-1 and J usage is TRBJ2-1; 8 nucleotides match TRBD2. With 4 bases clipped from V and 6 bases from J, the junction kept 12 bases outside the gene matches. The CDR3 runs 16 residues. The V gene's germline CDR1 is SGHRS and CDR2 YFSETQ.

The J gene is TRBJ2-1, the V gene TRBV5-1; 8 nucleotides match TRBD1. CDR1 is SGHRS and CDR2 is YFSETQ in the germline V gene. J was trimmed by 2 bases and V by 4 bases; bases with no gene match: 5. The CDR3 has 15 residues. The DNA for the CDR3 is TGCGCCAGCAGCATAGGACAGGGAGCCTACAATGAGCAGTTCTTC. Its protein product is CASSIGQGAYNEQFF. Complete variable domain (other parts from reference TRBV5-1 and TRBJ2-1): KAGVTQTPRYLIKTRGQQVTLSCSPISGHRSVSWYQQTPGQGLQFLFEYFSETQRNKGNFPGRFSGRQFSNSRSEMNVSTLELGDSALYLCASSIGQGAYNEQFFGPGTRLTVL.

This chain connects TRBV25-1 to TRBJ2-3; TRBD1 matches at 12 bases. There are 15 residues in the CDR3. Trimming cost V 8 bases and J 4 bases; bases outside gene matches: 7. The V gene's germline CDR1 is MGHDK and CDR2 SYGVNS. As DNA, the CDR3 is TGTGCCAGCGGGACAGGGGGCGGTGTCGCAGATACGCAGTATTTT. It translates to CASGTGGGVADTQYF.

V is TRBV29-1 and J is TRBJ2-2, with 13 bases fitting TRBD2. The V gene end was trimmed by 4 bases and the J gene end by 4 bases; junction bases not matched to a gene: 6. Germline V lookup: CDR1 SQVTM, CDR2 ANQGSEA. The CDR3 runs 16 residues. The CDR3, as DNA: TGCAGCGTTGGTAGACTAGCGGGAGGCCTCACCGGGGAGCTGTTTTTT. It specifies CSVGRLAGGLTGELFF.

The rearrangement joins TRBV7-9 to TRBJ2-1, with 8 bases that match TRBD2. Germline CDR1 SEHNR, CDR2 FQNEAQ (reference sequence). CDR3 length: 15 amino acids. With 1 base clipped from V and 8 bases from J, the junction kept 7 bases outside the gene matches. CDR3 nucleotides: TGTGCCAGCAGCTTAGGGACGGGAGGGCCGTATGAGCAGTTCTTC. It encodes CASSLGTGGPYEQFF.

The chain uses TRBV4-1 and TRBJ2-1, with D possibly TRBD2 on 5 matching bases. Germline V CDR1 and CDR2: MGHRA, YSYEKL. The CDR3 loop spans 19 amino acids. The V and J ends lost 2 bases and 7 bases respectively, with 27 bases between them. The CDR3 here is CASSQRIPYPGTIKNEQFF. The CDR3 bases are TGCGCCAGCAGCCAACGCATTCCATATCCGGGAACCATAAAGAATGAGCAGTTCTTC.

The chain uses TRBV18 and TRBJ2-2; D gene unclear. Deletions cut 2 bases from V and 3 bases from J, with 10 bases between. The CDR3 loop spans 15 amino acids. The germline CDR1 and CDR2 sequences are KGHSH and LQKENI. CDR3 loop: CASSPGLLDTGELFF. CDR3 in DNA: TGTGCCAGCTCACCAGGGCTACTCGACACCGGGGAGCTGTTTTTT.

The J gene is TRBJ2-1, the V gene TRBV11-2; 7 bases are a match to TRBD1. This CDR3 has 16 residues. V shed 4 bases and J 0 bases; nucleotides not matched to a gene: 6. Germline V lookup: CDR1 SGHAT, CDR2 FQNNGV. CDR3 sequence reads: CASSSYRGHSYNEQFF. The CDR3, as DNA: TGTGCCAGCAGCTCCTACAGGGGACACTCCTACAATGAGCAGTTCTTC.